A single T cell receptor (beta chain) is shown here with its context. Its target is not known. Generated by immunoSEQ multiplex PCR, the TCRdb table keeps only in-frame clones and is missing some. Of roughly 1.4 million clones in the sample, around 98.5% are singletons; the top ten hold approximately 0.4%. This sample was included in a study of shared clonotypes between healthy human individuals. Study-wide points: Sequencing of the sorted subsets was shown by rarefaction to be incomplete despite large depth.

CDR1 MNHEY and CDR2 SVGAGI come from the germline V gene. CDR3 length equals 12 residues. V was trimmed by 6 bases and J by 4 bases, leaving 6 bases between them. The sequenced material came from naive CD4+ T cells sorted from blood. Described subset: CD45RA+ positively selected. This receptor was obtained from a man in his thirties or forties in good health. This chain connects TRBV6-5 to TRBJ2-2, with no clear D. Written as DNA, the CDR3 is TGTGCCAGCAGACTCTCCACCGGGGAGCTGTTTTTT. It codes for CASRLSTGELFF.